What follows are 2 T cell receptor beta chains derived from one specimen sequenced in a study of T cell responses to AZD1222 COVID-19 vaccine. Sequencing was performed with immunoSEQ multiplex PCR; in TCRdb, only in-frame clones are kept and a portion is missing. The data contain roughly 28,000 clones, over 90% of them singletons. Here the sequenced sample was peripheral blood, taken on day 0 of AZD1222 vaccination. The receptor source for this set is an adult in good health.

The V gene is TRBV6-4, the J gene TRBJ2-3; perhaps TRBD2 as D (7 bases). The CDR3 spans 14 residues. V lost 2 bases and J 4 bases, leaving 10 bases between the germline ends. Per the germline V gene, CDR1 is MRHNA and CDR2 is SNTAGT. CDR3 bases: TGTGCCAGCAGTGACGGGGGGGCCTCAGATACGCAGTATTTT. It is translated as CASSDGGASDTQYF.

The chain couples TRBV27 to TRBJ1-1, with TRBD1 matching 8 bases. The CDR3 totals 13 residues. Germline lookup yields CDR1 MNHEY and CDR2 SMNVEV (reference sequence). V shed 5 bases and J 11 bases; nucleotides not matched to a gene: 10. The CDR3 coding sequence is TGTGCCAGCAGTCAACGGACAGGGAATAACGCTTTCTTT. Protein: CASSQRTGNNAFF.